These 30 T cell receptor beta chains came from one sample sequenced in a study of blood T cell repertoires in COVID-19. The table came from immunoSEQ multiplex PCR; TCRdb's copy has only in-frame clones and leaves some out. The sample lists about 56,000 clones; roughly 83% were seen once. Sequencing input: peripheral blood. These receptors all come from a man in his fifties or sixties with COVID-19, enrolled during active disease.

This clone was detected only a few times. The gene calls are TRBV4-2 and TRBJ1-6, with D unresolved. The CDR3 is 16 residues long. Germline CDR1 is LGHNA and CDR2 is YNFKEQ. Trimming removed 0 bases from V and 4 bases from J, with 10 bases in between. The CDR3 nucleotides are TGTGCCAGCAGCCAAGACCACGGGGAATATAATTCACCCCTCCACTTT. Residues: CASSQDHGEYNSPLHF.

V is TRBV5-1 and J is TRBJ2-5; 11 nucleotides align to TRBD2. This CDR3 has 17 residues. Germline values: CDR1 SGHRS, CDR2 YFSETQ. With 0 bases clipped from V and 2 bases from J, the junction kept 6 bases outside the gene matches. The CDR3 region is CASSLAGTSGFQETQYF. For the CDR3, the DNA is TGCGCCAGCAGCTTGGCAGGGACTAGCGGATTTCAAGAGACCCAGTACTTC.

For the CDR3, the DNA is TGTGCCAGCAGCCAAGATACGGTACGGGACTCCCAAACCCCCCTGGGGGAGCAGTACTTC. This codes for CASSQDTVRDSQTPLGEQYF. This chain joins TRBV14 and TRBJ2-7, with D possibly TRBD2 on 6 matching bases. V was cut by 0 bases and J by 7 bases, with 31 bases left in between. This CDR3 is 20 amino acids long. CDR1 and CDR2 from the germline V gene are SGHDN and FVKESK.

The CDR3: CASSLIAADTGELFF. As DNA, the CDR3 is TGTGCCAGCAGCTTAATAGCGGCAGACACCGGGGAGCTGTTTTTT. J is TRBJ2-2 and V is TRBV11-2, with D possibly matching TRBD2 (6 bases). In germline, CDR1 is SGHAT, CDR2 FQNNGV. This CDR3 has 15 amino acids. V was clipped by 2 bases and J by 3 bases, with 10 bases between them.

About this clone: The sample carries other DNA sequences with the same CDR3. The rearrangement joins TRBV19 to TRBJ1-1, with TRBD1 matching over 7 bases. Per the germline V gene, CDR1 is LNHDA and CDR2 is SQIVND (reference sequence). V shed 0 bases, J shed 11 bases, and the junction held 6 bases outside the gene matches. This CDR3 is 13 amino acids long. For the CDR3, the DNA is TGTGCCAGTAGTATAGATCGCGACAGGGAGGCTTTCTTT. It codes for CASSIDRDREAFF.

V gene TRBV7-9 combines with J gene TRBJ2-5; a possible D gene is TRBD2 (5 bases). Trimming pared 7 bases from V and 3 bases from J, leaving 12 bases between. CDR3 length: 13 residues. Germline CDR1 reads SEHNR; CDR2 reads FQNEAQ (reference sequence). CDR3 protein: CASIPGRKETQYF. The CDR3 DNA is TGTGCCAGCATCCCGGGAAGAAAAGAGACCCAGTACTTC.

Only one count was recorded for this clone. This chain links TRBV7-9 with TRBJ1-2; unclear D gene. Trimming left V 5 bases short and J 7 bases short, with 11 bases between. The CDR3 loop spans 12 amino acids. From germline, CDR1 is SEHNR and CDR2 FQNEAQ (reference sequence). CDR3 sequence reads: CASSGQDRGYTF. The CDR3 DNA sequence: TGTGCCAGCAGCGGTCAGGATCGTGGCTACACCTTC.

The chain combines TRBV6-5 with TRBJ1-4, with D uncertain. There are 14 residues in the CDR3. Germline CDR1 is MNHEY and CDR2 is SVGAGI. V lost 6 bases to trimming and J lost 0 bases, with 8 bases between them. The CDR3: CASRFTTTNEKLFF. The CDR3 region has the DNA TGTGCCAGCAGGTTTACTACAACTAATGAAAAACTGTTTTTT.

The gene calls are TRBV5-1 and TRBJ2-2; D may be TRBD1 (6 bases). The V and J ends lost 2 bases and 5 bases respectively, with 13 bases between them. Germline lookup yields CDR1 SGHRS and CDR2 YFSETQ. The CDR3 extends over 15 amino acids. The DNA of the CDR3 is TGCGCCAGCAGCTTTACACAGGGTATGACCGGGGAGCTGTTTTTT. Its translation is CASSFTQGMTGELFF.

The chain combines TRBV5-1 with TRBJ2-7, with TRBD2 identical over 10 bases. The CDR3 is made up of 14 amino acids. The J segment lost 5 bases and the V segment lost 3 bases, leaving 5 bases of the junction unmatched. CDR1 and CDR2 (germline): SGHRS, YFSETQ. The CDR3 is CASSYRSGRNEQYF. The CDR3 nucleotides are TGCGCCAGCAGCTACCGTAGCGGGAGGAACGAGCAGTACTTC.

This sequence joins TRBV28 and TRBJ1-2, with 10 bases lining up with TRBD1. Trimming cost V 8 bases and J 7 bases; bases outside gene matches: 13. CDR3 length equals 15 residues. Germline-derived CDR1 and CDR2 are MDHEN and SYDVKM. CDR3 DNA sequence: TGTGCCAGCCTCCTCCGGGACAGGGGAATGACTGGCTACACCTTC. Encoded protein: CASLLRDRGMTGYTF.

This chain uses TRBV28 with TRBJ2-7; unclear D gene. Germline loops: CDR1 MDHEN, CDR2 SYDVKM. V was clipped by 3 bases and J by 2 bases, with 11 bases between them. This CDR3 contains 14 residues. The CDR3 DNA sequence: TGTGCCAGCAGTTTCTTGAGTGCGCCCTACGAGCAGTACTTC. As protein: CASSFLSAPYEQYF. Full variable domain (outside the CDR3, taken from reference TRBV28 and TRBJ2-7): DVKVTQSSRYLVKRTGEKVFLECVQDMDHENMFWYRQDPGLGLRLIYFSYDVKMKEKGDIPEGYSVSREKKERFSLILESASTNQTSMYLCASSFLSAPYEQYFGPGTRLTVT.

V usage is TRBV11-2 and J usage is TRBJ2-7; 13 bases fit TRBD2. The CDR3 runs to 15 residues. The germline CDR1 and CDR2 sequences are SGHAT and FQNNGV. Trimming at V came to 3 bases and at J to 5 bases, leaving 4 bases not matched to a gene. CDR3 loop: CASSFAGLAGDEQYF. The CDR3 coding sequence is TGTGCCAGCAGCTTTGCTGGACTAGCGGGGGACGAGCAGTACTTC.

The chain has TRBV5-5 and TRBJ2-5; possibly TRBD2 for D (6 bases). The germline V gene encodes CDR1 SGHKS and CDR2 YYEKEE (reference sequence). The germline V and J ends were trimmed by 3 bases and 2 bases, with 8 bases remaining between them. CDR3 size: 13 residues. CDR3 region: CASSWAGQETQYF. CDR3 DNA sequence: TGTGCCAGCAGCTGGGCGGGGCAAGAGACCCAGTACTTC.

The CDR3 here is CASSYNNEQFF. As DNA, the CDR3 is TGTGCCAGCAGTTATAACAATGAGCAGTTCTTC. V gene TRBV2 combines with J gene TRBJ2-1; no clear D. Germline V lookup: CDR1 SNHLY, CDR2 FYNNEI. Trimming cost V 5 bases and J 5 bases, with 4 bases left between them. The CDR3 runs 11 residues.

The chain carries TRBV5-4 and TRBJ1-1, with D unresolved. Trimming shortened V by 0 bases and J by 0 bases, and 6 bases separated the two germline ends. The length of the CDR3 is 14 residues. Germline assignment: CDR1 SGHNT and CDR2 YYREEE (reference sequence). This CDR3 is CASSLAVVNTEAFF. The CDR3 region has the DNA TGTGCCAGCAGCTTGGCGGTAGTGAACACTGAAGCTTTCTTT.

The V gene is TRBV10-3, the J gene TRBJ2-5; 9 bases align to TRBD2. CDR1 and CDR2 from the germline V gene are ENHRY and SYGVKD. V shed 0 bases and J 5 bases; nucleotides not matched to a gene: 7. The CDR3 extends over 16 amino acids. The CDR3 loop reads CAISESQSGGPETQYF. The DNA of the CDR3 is TGTGCCATCAGTGAGTCCCAGAGCGGGGGGCCGGAGACCCAGTACTTC.

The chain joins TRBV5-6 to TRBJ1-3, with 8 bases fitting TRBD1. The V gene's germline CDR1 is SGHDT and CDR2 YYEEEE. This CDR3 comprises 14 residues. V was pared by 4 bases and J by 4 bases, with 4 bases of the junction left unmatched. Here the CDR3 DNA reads TGTGCCAGCAGCACGACAGGGGCGGGAAACACCATATATTTT. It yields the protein CASSTTGAGNTIYF. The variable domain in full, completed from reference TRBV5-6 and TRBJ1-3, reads DAGVTQSPTHLIKTRGQQVTLRCSPKSGHDTVSWYQQALGQGPQFIFQYYEEEERQRGNFPDRFSGHQFPNYSSELNVNALLLGDSALYLCASSTTGAGNTIYFGEGSWLTVV.

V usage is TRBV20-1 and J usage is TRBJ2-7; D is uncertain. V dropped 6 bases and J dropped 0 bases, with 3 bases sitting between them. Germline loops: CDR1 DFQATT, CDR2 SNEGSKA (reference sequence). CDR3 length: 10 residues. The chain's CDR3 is CSAASYEQYF. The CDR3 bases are TGCAGTGCGGCCTCCTACGAGCAGTACTTC.

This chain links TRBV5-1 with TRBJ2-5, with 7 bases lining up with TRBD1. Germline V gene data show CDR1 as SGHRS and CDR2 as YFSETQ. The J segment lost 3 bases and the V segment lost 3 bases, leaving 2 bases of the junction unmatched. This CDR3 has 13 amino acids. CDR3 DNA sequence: TGCGCCAGCAGCTACGGGACAGAAGAGACCCAGTACTTC. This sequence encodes CASSYGTEETQYF. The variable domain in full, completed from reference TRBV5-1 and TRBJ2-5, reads KAGVTQTPRYLIKTRGQQVTLSCSPISGHRSVSWYQQTPGQGLQFLFEYFSETQRNKGNFPGRFSGRQFSNSRSEMNVSTLELGDSALYLCASSYGTEETQYFGPGTRLLVL.

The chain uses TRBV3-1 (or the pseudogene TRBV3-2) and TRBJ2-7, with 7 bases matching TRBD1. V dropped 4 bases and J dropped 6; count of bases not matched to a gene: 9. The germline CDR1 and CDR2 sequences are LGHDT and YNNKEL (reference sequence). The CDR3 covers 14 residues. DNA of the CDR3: TGTGCCAGCAGCCCCAACCAGGGGGATTCCGAGCAGTACTTC. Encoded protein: CASSPNQGDSEQYF.

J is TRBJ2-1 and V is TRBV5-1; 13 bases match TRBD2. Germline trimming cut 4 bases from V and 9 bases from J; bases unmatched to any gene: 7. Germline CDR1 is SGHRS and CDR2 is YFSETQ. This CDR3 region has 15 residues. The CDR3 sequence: CASSRTSGGPVEQFF. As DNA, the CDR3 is TGCGCCAGCAGCCGGACTAGCGGGGGTCCGGTTGAGCAGTTCTTC.

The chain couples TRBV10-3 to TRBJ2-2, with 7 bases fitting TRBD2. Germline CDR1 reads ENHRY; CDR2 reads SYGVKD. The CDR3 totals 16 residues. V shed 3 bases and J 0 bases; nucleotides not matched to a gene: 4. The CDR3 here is CAISEGGGANTGELFF. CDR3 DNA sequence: TGTGCCATCAGTGAAGGCGGGGGTGCGAACACCGGGGAGCTGTTTTTT.

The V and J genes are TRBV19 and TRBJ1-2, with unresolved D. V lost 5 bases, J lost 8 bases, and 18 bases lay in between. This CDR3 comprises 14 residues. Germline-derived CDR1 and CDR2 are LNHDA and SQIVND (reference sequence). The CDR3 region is CASSPPRDGIGYTF. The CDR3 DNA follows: TGTGCCAGTAGTCCTCCGCGAGACGGGATAGGCTACACCTTC.

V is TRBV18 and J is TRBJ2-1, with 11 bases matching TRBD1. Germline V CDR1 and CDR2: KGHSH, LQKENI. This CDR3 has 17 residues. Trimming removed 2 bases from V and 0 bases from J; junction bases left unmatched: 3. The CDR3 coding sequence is TGTGCCAGCTCACCAGCCGGGACAGGGGGCTCCTACAATGAGCAGTTCTTC. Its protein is CASSPAGTGGSYNEQFF.

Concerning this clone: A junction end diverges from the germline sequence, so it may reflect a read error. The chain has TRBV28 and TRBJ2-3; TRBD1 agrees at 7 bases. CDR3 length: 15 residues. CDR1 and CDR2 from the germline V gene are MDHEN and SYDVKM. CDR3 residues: CASRTGTLRTDTQYF. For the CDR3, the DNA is TGTGCCAGCAGGACAGGGACCCTCCGCACCGATACGCAGTATTTT.

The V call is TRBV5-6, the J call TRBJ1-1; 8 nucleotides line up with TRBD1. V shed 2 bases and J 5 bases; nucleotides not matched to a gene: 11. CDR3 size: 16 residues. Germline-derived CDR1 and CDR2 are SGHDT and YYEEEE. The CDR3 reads CASSLGQGKYSTEAFF. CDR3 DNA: TGTGCCAGCAGCTTAGGACAGGGTAAATATTCGACTGAAGCTTTCTTT. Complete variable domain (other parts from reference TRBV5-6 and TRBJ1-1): DAGVTQSPTHLIKTRGQQVTLRCSPKSGHDTVSWYQQALGQGPQFIFQYYEEEERQRGNFPDRFSGHQFPNYSSELNVNALLLGDSALYLCASSLGQGKYSTEAFFGQGTRLTVV.

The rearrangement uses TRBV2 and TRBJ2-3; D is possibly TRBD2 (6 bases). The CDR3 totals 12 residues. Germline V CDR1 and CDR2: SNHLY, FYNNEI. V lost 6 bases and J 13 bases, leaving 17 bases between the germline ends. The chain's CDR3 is CASRSLGLAEYF. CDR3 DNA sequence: TGTGCCAGCAGATCCTTGGGACTCGCGGAGTATTTT.

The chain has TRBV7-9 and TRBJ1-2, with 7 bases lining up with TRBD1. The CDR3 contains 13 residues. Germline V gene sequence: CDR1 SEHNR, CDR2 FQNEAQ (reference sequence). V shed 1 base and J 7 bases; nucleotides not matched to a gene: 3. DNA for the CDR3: TGTGCCAGCAGCTTAGGGGGACAGATTGGCTACACCTTC. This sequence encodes CASSLGGQIGYTF.

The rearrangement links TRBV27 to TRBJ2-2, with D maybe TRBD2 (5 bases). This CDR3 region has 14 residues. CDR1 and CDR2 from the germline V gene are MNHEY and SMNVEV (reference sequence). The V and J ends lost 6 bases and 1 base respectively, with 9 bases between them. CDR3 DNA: TGTGCCAGCAGGGGGAGATTGAACACCGGGGAGCTGTTTTTT. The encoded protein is CASRGRLNTGELFF.